This TCR beta chain came from a study of blood T cell repertoires in COVID-19. About the research overall: From the United States, Italy and Spain came samples of acute and convalescent COVID-19. T cells, B-cell-depleted T cells, or PBMCs supplied cDNA or gDNA.

V lost 1 base and J lost 8, with 6 bases in between. CDR1 is LGHDT and CDR2 is YNNKEL in the germline V gene (reference sequence). This CDR3 comprises 13 residues. Seattle's cohort entered during active infection and was followed longitudinally. Authors' processing steps: It was from reference gene primer amplification that nucleated cell counts were estimated. Assay used: immunoSEQ multiplex PCR; TCRdb lists only in-frame clones, some missing. V and J calls and clone size come straight from that table; D and trimming were deduced from the DNA. Counted here are about 73,000 clones, around 77% occurring once; the ten biggest clones make up around 2.3%.

This chain connects TRBV3-1 (or the pseudogene TRBV3-2) to TRBJ1-6, with no clear D. Sequences were obtained from peripheral blood. This TCR came from a man between 65 and 85 years old with COVID-19, enrolled during active disease. CDR3 residues: CASSQGGDSPLHF. DNA of the CDR3: TGTGCCAGCAGCCAAGGCGGGGATTCACCCCTCCACTTT.